This T cell receptor beta chain was obtained from a study of shared clonotypes between healthy human individuals. Study context: CD4 naive and memory got three plates each, CD8 naive two, CD8 memory one.

This table comes from immunoSEQ multiplex PCR, and its TCRdb copy is limited to in-frame clones, with some not included. Of some 2,400,000 clones in the sample, approximately 94% are singletons; the top ten hold less than 0.15%. This clone came up once. The sequenced sample consisted of naive CD4+ T cells sorted from blood. Subset noted: CD45RA+ positively selected. The clonotype comes from a man younger than 35 in good health.

CDR3 coding DNA: TGTGCCAGCAGCTTGTGGGGGCAAGGAGTCACAGATACGCAGTATTTT. Translation: CASSLWGQGVTDTQYF. This chain links TRBV5-8 with TRBJ2-3; D possibly corresponds to TRBD1 (6 bases). Per the germline V gene, CDR1 is SGHTS and CDR2 is YDEGEE. V lost 1 base to trimming and J lost 2 bases, with 14 bases between them. The CDR3 is made up of 16 amino acids.